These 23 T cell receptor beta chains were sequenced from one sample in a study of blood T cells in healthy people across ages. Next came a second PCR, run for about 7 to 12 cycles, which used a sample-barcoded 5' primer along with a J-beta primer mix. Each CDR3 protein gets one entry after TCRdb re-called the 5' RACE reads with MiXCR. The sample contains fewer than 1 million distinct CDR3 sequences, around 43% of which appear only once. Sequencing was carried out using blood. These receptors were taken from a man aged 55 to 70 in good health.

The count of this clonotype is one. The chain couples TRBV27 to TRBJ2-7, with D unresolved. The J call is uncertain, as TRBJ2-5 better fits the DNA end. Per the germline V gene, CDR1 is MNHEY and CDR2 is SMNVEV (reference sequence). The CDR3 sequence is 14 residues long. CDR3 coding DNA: TGTGCCAGCAGTTTTTCCCGACTCCTGGAGACCCAGTACTTC. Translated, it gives CASSFSRLLETQYF.

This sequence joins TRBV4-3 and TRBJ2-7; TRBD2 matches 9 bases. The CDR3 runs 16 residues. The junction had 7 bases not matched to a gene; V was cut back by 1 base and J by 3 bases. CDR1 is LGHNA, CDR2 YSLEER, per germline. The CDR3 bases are TGCGCCAGCAGCCAAGGAGTTAGCGGGGGATACTACGAGCAGTACTTC. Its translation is CASSQGVSGGYYEQYF.

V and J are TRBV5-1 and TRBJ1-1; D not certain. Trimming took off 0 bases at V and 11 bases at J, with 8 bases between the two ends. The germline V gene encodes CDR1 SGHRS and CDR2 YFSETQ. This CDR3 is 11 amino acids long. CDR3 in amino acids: CASSLDGRAFF. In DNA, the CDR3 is TGCGCCAGCAGCTTGGATGGTCGCGCTTTCTTT. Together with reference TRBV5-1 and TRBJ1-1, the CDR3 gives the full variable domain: KAGVTQTPRYLIKTRGQQVTLSCSPISGHRSVSWYQQTPGQGLQFLFEYFSETQRNKGNFPGRFSGRQFSNSRSEMNVSTLELGDSALYLCASSLDGRAFFGQGTRLTVV.

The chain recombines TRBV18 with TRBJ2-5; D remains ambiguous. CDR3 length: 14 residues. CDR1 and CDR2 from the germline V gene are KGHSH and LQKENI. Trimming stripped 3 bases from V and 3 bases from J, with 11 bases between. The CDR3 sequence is CASSPGFQEETQYF. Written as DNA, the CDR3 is TGTGCCAGCTCACCCGGCTTCCAGGAAGAGACCCAGTACTTC.

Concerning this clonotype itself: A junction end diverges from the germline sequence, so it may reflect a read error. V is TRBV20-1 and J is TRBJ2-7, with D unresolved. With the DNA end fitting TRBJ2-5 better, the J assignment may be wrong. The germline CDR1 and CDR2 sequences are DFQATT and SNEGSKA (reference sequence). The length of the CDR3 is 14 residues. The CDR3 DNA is TGCAGTGCTGGAGATCGGAACCTACGTGGGACCCAGTACTTC. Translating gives CSAGDRNLRGTQYF.

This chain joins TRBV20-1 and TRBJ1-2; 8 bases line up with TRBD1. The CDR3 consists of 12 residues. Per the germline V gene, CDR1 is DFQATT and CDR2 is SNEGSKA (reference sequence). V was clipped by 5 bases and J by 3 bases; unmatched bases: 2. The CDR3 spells CSARTGYYGYTF. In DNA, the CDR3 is TGCAGTGCTCGGACAGGGTACTATGGCTACACCTTC.

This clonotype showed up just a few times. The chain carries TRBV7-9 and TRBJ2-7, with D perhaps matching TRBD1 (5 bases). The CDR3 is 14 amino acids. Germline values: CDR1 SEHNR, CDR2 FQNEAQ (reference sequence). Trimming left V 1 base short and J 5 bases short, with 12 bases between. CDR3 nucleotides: TGTGCCAGCAGCTTAGTAGGCAGGGCAGACGAGCAGTACTTC. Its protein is CASSLVGRADEQYF.

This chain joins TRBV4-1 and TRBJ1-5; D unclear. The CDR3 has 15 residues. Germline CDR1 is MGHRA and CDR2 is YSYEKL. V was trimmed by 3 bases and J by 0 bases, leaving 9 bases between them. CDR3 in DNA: TGCGCCAGCAGCCAGGACTCAAGTAGCAATCAGCCCCAGCATTTT. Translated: CASSQDSSSNQPQHF.

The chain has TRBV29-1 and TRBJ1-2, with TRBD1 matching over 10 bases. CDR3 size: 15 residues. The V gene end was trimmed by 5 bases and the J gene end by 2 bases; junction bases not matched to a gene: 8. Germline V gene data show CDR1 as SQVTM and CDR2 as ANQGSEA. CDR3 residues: CSVTAWTGGNYGYTF. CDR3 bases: TGCAGCGTTACCGCGTGGACAGGGGGGAACTATGGCTACACCTTC. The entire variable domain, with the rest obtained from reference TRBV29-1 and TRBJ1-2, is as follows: SAVISQKPSRDICQRGTSLTIQCQVDSQVTMMFWYRQQPGQSLTLIATANQGSEATYESGFVIDKFPISRPNLTFSTLTVSNMSPEDSSIYLCSVTAWTGGNYGYTFGSGTRLTVV.

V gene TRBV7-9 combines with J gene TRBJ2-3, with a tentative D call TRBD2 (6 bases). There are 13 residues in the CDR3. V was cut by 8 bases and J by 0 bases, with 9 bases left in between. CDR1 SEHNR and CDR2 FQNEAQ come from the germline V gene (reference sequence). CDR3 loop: CASVSGSTDTQYF. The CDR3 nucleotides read TGTGCCAGCGTTAGCGGAAGCACAGATACGCAGTATTTT.

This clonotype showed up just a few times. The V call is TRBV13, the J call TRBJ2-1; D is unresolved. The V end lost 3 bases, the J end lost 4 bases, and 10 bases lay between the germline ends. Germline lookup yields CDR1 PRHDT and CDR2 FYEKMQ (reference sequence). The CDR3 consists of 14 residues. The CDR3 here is CASSFGRRYNEQFF. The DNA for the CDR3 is TGTGCCAGCAGCTTTGGACGGAGATACAATGAGCAGTTCTTC.

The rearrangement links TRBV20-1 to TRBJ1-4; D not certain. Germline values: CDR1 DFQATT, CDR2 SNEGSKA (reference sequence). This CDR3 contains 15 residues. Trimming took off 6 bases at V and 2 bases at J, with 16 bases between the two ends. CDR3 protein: CSARGIVNTNEKLFF. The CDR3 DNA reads TGCAGTGCCCGAGGAATTGTAAATACTAATGAAAAACTGTTTTTT.

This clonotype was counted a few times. Here the CDR3 DNA reads TGTGCCAGCAGCGCCGAAGGGACCGCCTATGGCTACACCTTC. Translation: CASSAEGTAYGYTF. The chain uses TRBV9 and TRBJ1-2; a possible D gene is TRBD1 (5 bases). Germline V gene lookup returns CDR1 SGDLS and CDR2 YYNGEE. Deletions cut 3 bases from V and 4 bases from J, with 13 bases between. This CDR3 has 14 amino acids.

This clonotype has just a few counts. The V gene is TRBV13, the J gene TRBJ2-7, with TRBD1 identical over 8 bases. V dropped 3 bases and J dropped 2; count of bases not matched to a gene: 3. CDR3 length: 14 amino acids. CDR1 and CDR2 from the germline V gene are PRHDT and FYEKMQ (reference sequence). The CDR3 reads CASSFKTGAYEQYF. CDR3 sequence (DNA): TGTGCCAGCAGCTTTAAGACAGGGGCCTACGAGCAGTACTTC.

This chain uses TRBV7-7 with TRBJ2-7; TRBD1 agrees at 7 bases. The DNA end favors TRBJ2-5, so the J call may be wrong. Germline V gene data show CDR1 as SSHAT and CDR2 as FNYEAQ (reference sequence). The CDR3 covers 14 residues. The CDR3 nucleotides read TGTGCCAGCAGCCCGGGACAGCATGGGGAGACCCAGTACTTC. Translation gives CASSPGQHGETQYF.

The CDR3, as DNA: TGCGCCAGCAGCTCCGGGACAGGGGAATATGAGCAGTTCTTC. Its translation is CASSSGTGEYEQFF. The V gene is TRBV5-1, the J gene TRBJ2-1; 10 bases fit TRBD1. Germline V gives CDR1 SGHRS, CDR2 YFSETQ. The CDR3 is 14 amino acids. With V trimmed by 3 bases and J by 8 bases, 5 bases remained unmatched.

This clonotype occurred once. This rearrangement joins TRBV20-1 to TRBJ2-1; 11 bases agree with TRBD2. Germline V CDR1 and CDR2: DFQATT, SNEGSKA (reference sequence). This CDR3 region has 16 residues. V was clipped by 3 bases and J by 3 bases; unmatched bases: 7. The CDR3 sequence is CSASALAGVGYNEQFF. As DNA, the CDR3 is TGCAGTGCTAGCGCACTAGCGGGAGTCGGCTACAATGAGCAGTTCTTC.

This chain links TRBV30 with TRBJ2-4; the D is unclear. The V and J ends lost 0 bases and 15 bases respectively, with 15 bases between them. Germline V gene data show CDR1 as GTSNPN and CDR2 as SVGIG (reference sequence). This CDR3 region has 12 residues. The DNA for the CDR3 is TGTGCCTGGAGTGTAGGCTGGTTCGAGCGGTACTTC. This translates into CAWSVGWFERYF.

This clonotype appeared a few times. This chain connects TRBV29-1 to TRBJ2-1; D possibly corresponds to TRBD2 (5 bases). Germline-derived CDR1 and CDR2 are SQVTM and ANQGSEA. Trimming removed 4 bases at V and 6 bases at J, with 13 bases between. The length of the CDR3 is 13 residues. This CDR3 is CSVGRVIGNEQFF. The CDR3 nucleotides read TGCAGCGTTGGGCGGGTAATAGGCAATGAGCAGTTCTTC.

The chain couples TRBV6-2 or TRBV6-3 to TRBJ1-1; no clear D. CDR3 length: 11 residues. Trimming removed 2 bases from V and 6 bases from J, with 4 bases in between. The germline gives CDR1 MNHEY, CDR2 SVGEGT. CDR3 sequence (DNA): TGTGCCAGCAGTTACACAGCTGAAGCTTTCTTT. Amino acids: CASSYTAEAFF.

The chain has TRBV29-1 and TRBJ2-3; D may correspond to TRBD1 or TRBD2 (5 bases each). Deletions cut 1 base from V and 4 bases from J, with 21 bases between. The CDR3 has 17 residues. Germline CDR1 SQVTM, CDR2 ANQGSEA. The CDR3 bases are TGCAGCGTTGAAGGACAGAGACTGCATCGGGGCGCAGATACGCAGTATTTT. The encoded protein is CSVEGQRLHRGADTQYF.

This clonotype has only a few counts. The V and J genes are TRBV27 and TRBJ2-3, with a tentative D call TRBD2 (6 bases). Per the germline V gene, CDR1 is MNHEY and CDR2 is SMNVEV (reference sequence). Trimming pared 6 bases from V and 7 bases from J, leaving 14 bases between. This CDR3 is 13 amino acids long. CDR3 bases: TGTGCCAGCAGAGCTCTAGCGTCAAATACGCAGTATTTT. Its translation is CASRALASNTQYF.

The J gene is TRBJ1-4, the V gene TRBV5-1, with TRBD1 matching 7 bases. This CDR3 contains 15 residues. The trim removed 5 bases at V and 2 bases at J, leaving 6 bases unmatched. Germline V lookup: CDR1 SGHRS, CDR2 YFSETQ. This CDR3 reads CASSKTGPTNEKLFF. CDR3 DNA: TGCGCCAGCAGTAAGACAGGGCCGACTAATGAAAAACTGTTTTTT.